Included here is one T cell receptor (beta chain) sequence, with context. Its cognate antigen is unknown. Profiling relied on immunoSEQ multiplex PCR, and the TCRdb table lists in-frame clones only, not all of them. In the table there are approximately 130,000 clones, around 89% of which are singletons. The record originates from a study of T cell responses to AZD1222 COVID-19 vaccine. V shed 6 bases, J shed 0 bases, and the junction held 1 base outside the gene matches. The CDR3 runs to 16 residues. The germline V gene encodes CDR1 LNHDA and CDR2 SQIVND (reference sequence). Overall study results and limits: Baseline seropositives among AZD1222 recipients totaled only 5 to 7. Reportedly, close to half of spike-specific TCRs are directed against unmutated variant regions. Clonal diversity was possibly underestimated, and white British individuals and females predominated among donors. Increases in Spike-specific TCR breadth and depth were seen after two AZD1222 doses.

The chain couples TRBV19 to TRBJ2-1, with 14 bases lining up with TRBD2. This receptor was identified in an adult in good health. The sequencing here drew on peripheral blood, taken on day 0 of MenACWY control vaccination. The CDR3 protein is CASRGTSGSSYNEQFF. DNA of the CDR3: TGTGCCAGTAGAGGGACTAGCGGGAGCTCCTACAATGAGCAGTTCTTC.